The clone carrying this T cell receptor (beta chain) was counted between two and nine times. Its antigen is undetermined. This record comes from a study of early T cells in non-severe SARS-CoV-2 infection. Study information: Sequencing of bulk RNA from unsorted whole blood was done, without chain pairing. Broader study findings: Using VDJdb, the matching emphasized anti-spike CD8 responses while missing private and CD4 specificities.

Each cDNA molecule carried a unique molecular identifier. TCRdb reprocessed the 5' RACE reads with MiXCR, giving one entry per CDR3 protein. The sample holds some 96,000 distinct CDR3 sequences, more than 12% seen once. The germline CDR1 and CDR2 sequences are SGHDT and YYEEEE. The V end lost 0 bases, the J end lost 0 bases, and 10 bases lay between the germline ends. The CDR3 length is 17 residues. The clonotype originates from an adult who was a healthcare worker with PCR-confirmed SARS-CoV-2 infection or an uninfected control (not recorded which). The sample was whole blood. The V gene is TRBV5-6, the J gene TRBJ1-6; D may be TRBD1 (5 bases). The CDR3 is CASSLEEGSSYNSPLHF. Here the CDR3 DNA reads TGTGCCAGCAGCTTGGAGGAGGGGAGCTCCTATAATTCACCCCTCCACTTT. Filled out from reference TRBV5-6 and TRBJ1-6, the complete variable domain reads DAGVTQSPTHLIKTRGQQVTLRCSPKSGHDTVSWYQQALGQGPQFIFQYYEEEERQRGNFPDRFSGHQFPNYSSELNVNALLLGDSALYLCASSLEEGSSYNSPLHFGNGTRLTVT.